What follows are 20 T cell receptor beta chains derived from one specimen sequenced in a study of T cells in Graves' hyperthyroidism and ophthalmopathy. Amplification of TCR beta CDR3 regions used RNA as the template. A first-round RT-PCR of the TCR CDR3 used the HTBI primer set. One entry per CDR3 protein, called by TCRdb with MiXCR from the multiplex PCR reads. Here the sample spans 650,000 to 850,000 distinct CDR3 sequences, about 19% being singletons. Sequenced sample: blood. The receptors come from a woman aged 45-59 years with Graves' hyperthyroidism that later progressed to Graves' ophthalmopathy.

Notes on this clonotype: One junction end disagrees with the germline gene, perhaps due to a read error. The chain combines TRBV6-5 with TRBJ1-1; maybe TRBD1 (5 bases). The CDR3 runs to 12 residues. Germline V CDR1 and CDR2: MNHEY, SVGAGI. CDR3 protein: CASSYGGTEVFF. DNA of the CDR3: TGTGCCAGCAGTTACGGTGGGACTGAAGTTTTCTTT.

The table lists this clonotype with many counts. The chain combines TRBV20-1 with TRBJ1-6; 8 bases are shared with TRBD1. The CDR3 runs 14 residues. Germline CDR1 and CDR2: DFQATT and SNEGSKA (reference sequence). With 2 bases clipped from V and 9 bases from J, the junction kept 6 bases outside the gene matches. The CDR3 sequence: CSARSDRVTSPLHF. CDR3 bases: TGCAGTGCTAGATCGGACAGGGTTACTTCACCCCTCCACTTT.

In its sample, this clonotype was seen many times. The genes are TRBV20-1 and TRBJ2-3, with D maybe TRBD2 (5 bases). The V end was cut by 3 bases, the J end by 2 bases, with 12 bases between. Germline V gene data show CDR1 as DFQATT and CDR2 as SNEGSKA (reference sequence). This CDR3 region has 14 residues. Written as DNA, the CDR3 is TGCAGTGCTAGGCCGTCGGGGTTCACAGATACGCAGTATTTT. Residues: CSARPSGFTDTQYF.

This clonotype was seen at least ten times. The chain links TRBV3-1 to TRBJ2-3, with D possibly matching TRBD2 (6 bases). V dropped 4 bases and J dropped 3 bases, with 11 bases sitting between them. Per the germline V gene, CDR1 is LGHDT and CDR2 is YNNKEL (reference sequence). CDR3 length: 14 residues. DNA of the CDR3: TGTGCCAGCAGCCGGGCAGGGAGGACAGATACGCAGTATTTT. This gives the protein CASSRAGRTDTQYF.

The chain recombines TRBV12-5 with TRBJ1-1, with 9 positions matching TRBD1. CDR3 length: 17 residues. V was pared by 1 base and J by 4 bases, with 10 bases of the junction left unmatched. From germline, CDR1 is LGHNT and CDR2 FRNRAP. The CDR3 protein is CASGLDRGQMMGTEAFF. For the CDR3, the DNA is TGTGCTAGTGGTTTGGACAGGGGGCAGATGATGGGCACTGAAGCTTTCTTT.

This clonotype has a count of ten or more. The CDR3 nucleotides are TGCAGTGCGGGGTCCCCGGACTTAAACGAGCAGTACTTC. It translates to CSAGSPDLNEQYF. This chain uses TRBV20-1 with TRBJ2-7, with D possibly matching TRBD2 (5 bases). This CDR3 has 13 amino acids. V lost 6 bases and J 5 bases, leaving 17 bases between the germline ends. Germline loops: CDR1 DFQATT, CDR2 SNEGSKA (reference sequence).

This clonotype came up once. The V and J genes are TRBV20-1 and TRBJ1-5; 8 positions match TRBD1. The CDR3 length is 15 residues. Germline CDR1 is DFQATT and CDR2 is SNEGSKA (reference sequence). The junction had 8 bases not matched to a gene; V was cut back by 0 bases and J by 7 bases. As DNA, the CDR3 is TGCAGTGCTAGAGATTTGGTGGCAGGGGGCCAGCCCCAGCATTTT. This codes for CSARDLVAGGQPQHF.

The rearrangement links TRBV6-1 to TRBJ2-2; no reliable D call. The length of the CDR3 is 14 residues. Trimming took 4 bases from V and 3 from J, leaving 9 bases between them. Germline V lookup: CDR1 MNHNS, CDR2 SASEGT. In DNA form, the CDR3 reads TGTGCCAGCAGTGTAGAACACTACACCGGGGAGCTGTTTTTT. Its translation is CASSVEHYTGELFF.

This clonotype was counted many times. This chain joins TRBV5-1 and TRBJ1-1, with D possibly TRBD1 on 6 matching bases. The CDR3 has 13 amino acids. Germline V gives CDR1 SGHRS, CDR2 YFSETQ. V was cut by 7 bases and J by 3 bases, with 13 bases left in between. DNA of the CDR3: TGCGCCAGCTCCAAGGGGGATGACACTGAAGCTTTCTTT. Translating it yields CASSKGDDTEAFF.

This clonotype has a count of ten or more. J is TRBJ1-4 and V is TRBV20-1, with TRBD1 as a possible D gene (5 bases). The CDR3 consists of 15 residues. The V gene lost 6 bases and the J gene lost 0 bases, with 14 bases spanning the gap. The V gene's germline CDR1 is DFQATT and CDR2 SNEGSKA (reference sequence). CDR3 in amino acids: CSARGLGATNEKLFF. CDR3 bases: TGCAGTGCCCGGGGCCTGGGGGCAACTAATGAAAAACTGTTTTTT.

This clonotype was counted many times. The rearrangement links TRBV7-8 to TRBJ2-1, with D maybe TRBD1 (6 bases). This CDR3 region has 16 residues. Germline assignment: CDR1 SGHVS and CDR2 FQNEAQ. The V end lost 5 bases, the J end lost 0 bases, and 14 bases lay between the germline ends. This chain's CDR3 is CASSRPQGASYNEQFF. For the CDR3, the DNA is TGTGCCAGCAGCCGCCCACAGGGCGCCTCCTACAATGAGCAGTTCTTC.

This clonotype was detected ten times or more. The genes are TRBV11-3 and TRBJ2-3; 7 bases line up with TRBD1. The CDR3 totals 15 residues. J lost 4 bases, V lost 5 bases, and 9 bases had no gene match. CDR1 SGHNT and CDR2 YENEEA come from the germline V gene. CDR3 coding DNA: TGTGCCAGCAGCCCAGGGGGTCGGATCGCAGATACGCAGTATTTT. This encodes CASSPGGRIADTQYF.

The CDR3 spells CSAGTPSYTSGAKETQYF. The CDR3 bases are TGCAGTGCTGGTACCCCTAGTTATACTAGCGGGGCAAAAGAGACCCAGTACTTC. This chain uses TRBV20-1 with TRBJ2-5, with 10 bases fitting TRBD2. In germline, CDR1 is DFQATT, CDR2 SNEGSKA (reference sequence). The CDR3 consists of 18 residues. After removal of 5 bases from V and 3 bases from J, the junction contained 18 bases not matched to a gene.

As to this clonotype: This sequence may be a read error, since a much larger clone differs from it by one base. The chain is built from TRBV7-2 and TRBJ2-5; 10 bases match TRBD2. Germline assignment: CDR1 SGHTA and CDR2 FQGNSA. The V and J ends lost 2 bases and 7 bases, in that order; junction bases with no gene match: 10. This CDR3 is built from 16 residues. The CDR3 protein is CASSLTSSGGWGTQYF. CDR3 sequence (DNA): TGTGCCAGCAGCTTAACTTCTAGCGGGGGATGGGGGACCCAGTACTTC. The entire variable domain, with the rest obtained from reference TRBV7-2 and TRBJ2-5, is as follows: GAGVSQSPSNKVTEKGKDVELRCDPISGHTALYWYRQSLGQGLEFLIYFQGNSAPDKSGLPSDRFSAERTGGSVSTLTIQRTQQEDSAVYLCASSLTSSGGWGTQYFGPGTRLLVL.

This clonotype was seen ten or more times. The chain has TRBV20-1 and TRBJ2-3; 10 bases agree with TRBD2. Germline trimming cut 3 bases from V and 0 bases from J; bases unmatched to any gene: 3. Germline CDR1 and CDR2: DFQATT and SNEGSKA (reference sequence). This CDR3 region has 15 residues. The CDR3 DNA reads as TGCAGTGCTAGGGTTAGCGGGGGGAGCACAGATACGCAGTATTTT. This translates into CSARVSGGSTDTQYF.

This clonotype was recorded a few times. The chain combines TRBV9 with TRBJ1-1, with D unresolved. The germline CDR1 and CDR2 sequences are SGDLS and YYNGEE. The CDR3 consists of 13 residues. V was shortened by 3 bases and J by 6 bases, with 12 bases between the two germline ends. The DNA for the CDR3 is TGTGCCAGCAGCGACCGTCCGATGGCTGAAGCTTTCTTT. Translated: CASSDRPMAEAFF. The full variable domain, in which reference TRBV9 and TRBJ1-1 provide the parts outside the CDR3, is DSGVTQTPKHLITATGQRVTLRCSPRSGDLSVYWYQQSLDQGLQFLIQYYNGEERAKGNILERFSAQQFPDLHSELNLSSLELGDSALYFCASSDRPMAEAFFGQGTRLTVV.

The chain carries TRBV5-1 and TRBJ1-5; D ambiguous. CDR1 and CDR2 (germline): SGHRS, YFSETQ. The germline V and J ends were trimmed by 3 bases and 7 bases, with 14 bases remaining between them. CDR3 length: 14 amino acids. DNA of the CDR3: TGCGCCAGCAGCTCTGTTCCGGGTGACCAGCCCCAGCATTTT. It yields the protein CASSSVPGDQPQHF.

This clonotype was seen many times. The chain joins TRBV5-1 to TRBJ1-1; TRBD1 might be the D (6 bases). This CDR3 spans 14 amino acids. Trimming shortened V by 4 bases and J by 2 bases, and 12 bases separated the two germline ends. Germline V gene lookup returns CDR1 SGHRS and CDR2 YFSETQ. The CDR3 DNA is TGCGCCAGCAGCAACCTACAGGGAAACACTGAAGCTTTCTTT. This encodes CASSNLQGNTEAFF.

This clonotype was seen a handful of times. The chain carries TRBV27 and TRBJ2-5; 7 nucleotides align to TRBD1. CDR1 is MNHEY and CDR2 is SMNVEV in the germline V gene (reference sequence). This CDR3 region has 16 residues. V trimming: 3 bases; J trimming: 1 base; junction bases outside the gene matches: 8. CDR3 protein: CASSLSWDSRQETQYF. CDR3 sequence (DNA): TGTGCCAGCAGTTTGAGTTGGGACAGTCGCCAAGAGACCCAGTACTTC.

This clonotype was seen a handful of times. The chain links TRBV10-1 to TRBJ2-1; 8 bases agree with TRBD1. V shed 4 bases and J 4 bases; nucleotides not matched to a gene: 21. The CDR3 loop spans 20 amino acids. Looked up from germline, CDR1 is WNHNN and CDR2 is SYGVQD (reference sequence). Here the CDR3 reads CASSAGPVRGPGTGYNEQFF. CDR3 sequence (DNA): TGCGCCAGCAGTGCTGGCCCCGTCAGGGGCCCCGGGACAGGTTACAATGAGCAGTTCTTC.